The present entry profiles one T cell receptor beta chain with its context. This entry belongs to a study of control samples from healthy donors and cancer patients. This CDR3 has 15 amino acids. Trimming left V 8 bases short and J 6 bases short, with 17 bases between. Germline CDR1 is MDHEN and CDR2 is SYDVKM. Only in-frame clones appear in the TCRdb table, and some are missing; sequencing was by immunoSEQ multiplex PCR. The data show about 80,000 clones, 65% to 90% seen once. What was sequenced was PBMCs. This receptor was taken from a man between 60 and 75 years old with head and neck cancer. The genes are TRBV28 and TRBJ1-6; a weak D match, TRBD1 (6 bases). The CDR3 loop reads CASLLDTGSNSPLHF. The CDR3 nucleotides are TGTGCCAGCCTATTGGATACAGGGAGTAATTCACCCCTCCACTTT. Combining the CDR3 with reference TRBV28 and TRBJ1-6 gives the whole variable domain DVKVTQSSRYLVKRTGEKVFLECVQDMDHENMFWYRQDPGLGLRLIYFSYDVKMKEKGDIPEGYSVSREKKERFSLILESASTNQTSMYLCASLLDTGSNSPLHFGNGTRLTVT.